The 3 T cell receptor beta chains presented below share a single source sample, sequenced in a study of shared clonotypes between healthy human individuals. The data were produced by immunoSEQ multiplex PCR, yet TCRdb's version contains in-frame clones alone and is incomplete. The repertoire consists of millions of clones, with 85% to 95% occurring once and the leading ten covering 0.13%. Source material: naive CD4+ T cells sorted from blood. The sample's subset: CD45RA+ positively selected. The receptors come from a man between 18 and 29 years old in good health.

The J gene is TRBJ2-7, the V gene TRBV11-2; D is possibly TRBD2 (6 bases). CDR3 length: 15 amino acids. CDR1 and CDR2 from the germline V gene are SGHAT and FQNNGV. Trimming stripped 2 bases from V and 0 bases from J, with 11 bases between. CDR3: CASSLSPTSSYEQYF. CDR3 nucleotide sequence: TGTGCCAGCAGCTTAAGTCCGACTAGCTCCTACGAGCAGTACTTC.

This sequence joins TRBV9 and TRBJ2-7; a weak D match, TRBD1 (9 bases). The length of the CDR3 is 16 residues. Germline CDR1 and CDR2: SGDLS and YYNGEE. Trimming took off 5 bases at V and 7 bases at J, with 25 bases between the two ends. CDR3 nucleotide sequence: TGTGCCAGCAGTTCTGCCGGGACAGGGACTAGTGGGGAGCAGTACTTC. Amino acids: CASSSAGTGTSGEQYF.

This chain joins TRBV5-1 and TRBJ1-3, with D possibly TRBD1 on 5 matching bases. CDR1 and CDR2 from the germline V gene are SGHRS and YFSETQ. Trimming left V 4 bases short and J 4 bases short, with 15 bases between. The CDR3 is 15 amino acids. The CDR3 sequence is CASSLPGSGGNTIYF. The CDR3, as DNA: TGCGCCAGCAGCCTACCAGGGAGTGGGGGAAACACCATATATTTT.